The next 10 T cell receptor beta chains were all read from a single sample in a study of T-cell reconstitution after alpha-beta-depleted transplantation in children. Using unique molecular identifiers, the investigators prepared the TCRbeta library. TCRdb re-derived calls from the PCR reads in MiXCR, one entry per CDR3 protein. The sample yields approximately 800,000 distinct CDR3 sequences, under 20% seen once. The material was PBMCs, mostly from graft donor cells, obtained 360 days after TCRalphabeta/CD19-depleted stem cell transplant. The receptor set was obtained from a male patient aged 5 to 17 who had a stem cell transplant for acute lymphoblastic leukemia, so the T cells may come from the graft donor.

The J gene is TRBJ2-1, the V gene TRBV5-1; D may match TRBD1 or TRBD2 (5 bases each). This CDR3 has 13 amino acids. V was clipped by 4 bases and J by 10 bases, with 15 bases between them. From germline, CDR1 is SGHRS and CDR2 YFSETQ. The CDR3 region has the DNA TGCGCCAGCAGCCCCCGACTGGGGGACGAGCAGTTCTTC. Encoded protein: CASSPRLGDEQFF.

The rearrangement joins TRBV10-3 to TRBJ2-7, with 9 nucleotides matching TRBD2. CDR1 is ENHRY and CDR2 is SYGVKD in the germline V gene. CDR3 length: 15 amino acids. J was trimmed by 4 bases and V by 6 bases; bases with no gene match: 10. The CDR3 spells CAIRAEVAGAYEQYF. In nucleotides, the CDR3 is TGTGCCATCAGGGCTGAGGTAGCGGGAGCTTACGAGCAGTACTTC.

Regarding this clonotype: A much bigger clone sits one base away, suggesting this may be a read error. V gene TRBV30 combines with J gene TRBJ2-7; D is unclear. Germline CDR1 is GTSNPN and CDR2 is SVGIG (reference sequence). CDR3 length: 11 amino acids. CDR3 amino acids: CAWSVSLVQNF. As DNA, the CDR3 is TGTGCCTGGAGTGTATCTCTTGTGCAGAACTTC.

V gene TRBV18 combines with J gene TRBJ2-1, with D tentatively TRBD2 (5 bases). The CDR3 is 14 residues long. Germline V gene sequence: CDR1 KGHSH, CDR2 LQKENI. V was clipped by 3 bases and J by 9 bases, with 15 bases between them. CDR3 bases: TGTGCCAGCTCACCCAGGTGGGCGGCGGGTGAGCAGTTCTTC. Protein product: CASSPRWAAGEQFF.

The genes are TRBV4-1 and TRBJ2-7, with D unclear. In germline, CDR1 is MGHRA, CDR2 YSYEKL. The CDR3 has 13 residues. V lost 0 bases and J 4 bases, leaving 7 bases between the germline ends. CDR3 amino acids: CASSQDLEYEQYF. For the CDR3, the DNA is TGCGCCAGCAGCCAAGATCTGGAGTACGAGCAGTACTTC.

The table lists this clonotype with a few counts. The genes are TRBV9 and TRBJ2-5, with 7 nucleotides matching TRBD2. In germline, CDR1 is SGDLS, CDR2 YYNGEE. The CDR3 loop spans 18 amino acids. J gave up 1 base and V 0 bases, and 12 bases lay outside the gene matches. The CDR3: CASSVASGGSSFQETQYF. CDR3 nucleotides: TGTGCCAGCAGCGTAGCTTCGGGCGGGAGTTCCTTCCAAGAGACCCAGTACTTC.

This clonotype was seen just once. The chain carries TRBV24-1 and TRBJ1-1; possibly TRBD1 for D (5 bases). Germline assignment: CDR1 KGHDR and CDR2 SFDVKD. The CDR3 totals 13 residues. V lost 4 bases and J 4 bases, leaving 9 bases between the germline ends. The CDR3 DNA sequence: TGTGCCACCAGTGACCCAGGGCTCACTGAAGCTTTCTTT. It specifies CATSDPGLTEAFF.

This clonotype was counted a few times. The CDR3 DNA follows: TGCGCCAGCAGCTTGAGTCGGCATGACACCTACCAAGAGACCCAGTACTTC. Its translation is CASSLSRHDTYQETQYF. The rearrangement links TRBV5-1 to TRBJ2-5, with no clear D. CDR1 and CDR2 (germline): SGHRS, YFSETQ. V was trimmed by 1 base and J by 0 bases, leaving 16 bases between them. The CDR3 spans 17 residues.

The sample holds many counts of this clonotype. The rearrangement joins TRBV20-1 to TRBJ2-3; possibly TRBD2 for D (5 bases). The CDR3 is made up of 15 amino acids. In germline, CDR1 is DFQATT, CDR2 SNEGSKA (reference sequence). V lost 6 bases, J lost 2 bases, and 18 bases lay in between. CDR3 sequence: CSARVNPTPTDTQYF. The CDR3 DNA is TGCAGTGCGCGGGTAAACCCGACCCCCACAGATACGCAGTATTTT.

Notes on this clonotype: One end of the junction does not line up with germline, which may come from a read error. The chain joins TRBV11-2 to TRBJ1-3, with D unresolved. This CDR3 region has 14 residues. CDR1 and CDR2 from the germline V gene are SGHAT and FQNNGV. CDR3 nucleotide sequence: TGTGCCGGCAGCCCGCGATGGGGTGGAAACACCATATATTTT. Translating gives CAGSPRWGGNTIYF.